A single sample gave rise to the 32 T cell receptor beta chains below, sequenced in a study of long-term antiretroviral therapy in people with HIV. Researchers report immunoSEQ v3.0 was run at survey level. Only in-frame clones appear in the TCRdb table, and some are missing; sequencing was by immunoSEQ multiplex PCR. The sample has tens of thousands of clones, roughly 80% seen once. This specimen consisted of unsorted PBMCs, obtained 1 year after starting antiretroviral therapy. The source is a man aged 18-30 years with HIV.

The CDR3 protein is CASSPGTSYGYTF. The CDR3 DNA reads as TGTGCCAGCAGTCCCGGGACGTCTTATGGCTACACCTTC. V usage is TRBV28 and J usage is TRBJ1-2; perhaps TRBD1 as D (5 bases). The CDR3 contains 13 residues. Germline V gene lookup returns CDR1 MDHEN and CDR2 SYDVKM. The V end was cut by 5 bases, the J end by 5 bases, with 12 bases between.

The rearrangement uses TRBV10-3 and TRBJ1-4; D remains unclear. Trimming cost V 8 bases and J 6 bases, with 13 bases left between them. This CDR3 comprises 13 residues. In germline, CDR1 is ENHRY, CDR2 SYGVKD. CDR3 region: CAIQAVGDEKLFF. The DNA for the CDR3 is TGTGCCATCCAGGCAGTTGGGGATGAAAAACTGTTTTTT.

V gene TRBV28 combines with J gene TRBJ1-1, with D unclear. CDR3 size: 13 residues. With 6 bases removed from V and 0 bases from J, the gap between germline ends came to 8 bases. Germline V gene sequence: CDR1 MDHEN, CDR2 SYDVKM. CDR3 coding DNA: TGTGCCAGCAGATCCGGCGTGAACACTGAAGCTTTCTTT. This translates into CASRSGVNTEAFF.

This rearrangement joins TRBV7-8 to TRBJ2-1; 9 bases match TRBD2. Looked up from germline, CDR1 is SGHVS and CDR2 is FQNEAQ. The CDR3 loop spans 12 amino acids. With 11 bases clipped from V and 8 bases from J, the junction kept 7 bases outside the gene matches. The CDR3 sequence: CAGGAGGYEQFF. As DNA, the CDR3 is TGTGCCGGGGGGGCGGGAGGGTATGAGCAGTTCTTC.

This clone was seen just once. The chain links TRBV5-1 to TRBJ1-2, with 7 nucleotides matching TRBD1. This CDR3 is built from 13 residues. V shed 6 bases, J shed 8 bases, and the junction held 10 bases outside the gene matches. The V gene's germline CDR1 is SGHRS and CDR2 YFSETQ. The DNA for the CDR3 is TGCGCCAGCACCTACAGGGGCCCGGGCGGCTACACCTTC. Translation: CASTYRGPGGYTF.

V and J are TRBV19 and TRBJ2-7, with 10 bases matching TRBD2. With 6 bases clipped from V and 3 bases from J, the junction kept 8 bases outside the gene matches. Germline loops: CDR1 LNHDA, CDR2 SQIVND (reference sequence). The CDR3 is made up of 15 amino acids. This CDR3 reads CASSRLAGEYYEQYF. As DNA, the CDR3 is TGTGCCAGTAGCAGGCTAGCGGGAGAGTACTACGAGCAGTACTTC.

The chain is built from TRBV7-9 and TRBJ1-1; the D gene is possibly TRBD1 (5 bases). The CDR3 sequence is 14 residues long. Trimming left V 1 base short and J 2 bases short, with 8 bases between. Germline V gene lookup returns CDR1 SEHNR and CDR2 FQNEAQ (reference sequence). The CDR3 protein is CASSLGGSNTEAFF. The CDR3 nucleotides read TGTGCCAGCAGCTTAGGGGGCAGCAACACTGAAGCTTTCTTT.

The chain carries TRBV5-4 and TRBJ2-7; D possibly corresponds to TRBD2 (6 bases). Deletions cut 3 bases from V and 2 bases from J, with 12 bases between. The germline CDR1 and CDR2 sequences are SGHNT and YYREEE (reference sequence). The CDR3 sequence is 14 residues long. The CDR3 bases are TGTGCCAGCAGCTCGGGGGTTGGGACCTACGAGCAGTACTTC. Translation: CASSSGVGTYEQYF.

This clone came up a few times. The gene calls are TRBV19 and TRBJ1-2, with D hard to call. The germline gives CDR1 LNHDA, CDR2 SQIVND (reference sequence). This CDR3 comprises 12 residues. V lost 5 bases to trimming and J lost 4 bases, with 8 bases between them. This CDR3 reads CASSAWPYGYTF. In nucleotides, the CDR3 is TGTGCCAGTAGTGCATGGCCCTATGGCTACACCTTC. The variable domain in full, completed from reference TRBV19 and TRBJ1-2, reads DGGITQSPKYLFRKEGQNVTLSCEQNLNHDAMYWYRQDPGQGLRLIYYSQIVNDFQKGDIAEGYSVSREKKESFPLTVTSAQKNPTAFYLCASSAWPYGYTFGSGTRLTVV.

Details on this clone: Distinct nucleotide sequences in the sample also encode this CDR3. This chain connects TRBV5-6 to TRBJ1-1; possible D gene TRBD1, 5 bases. Deletions cut 1 base from V and 11 bases from J, with 12 bases between. This CDR3 spans 12 amino acids. CDR1 and CDR2 from the germline V gene are SGHDT and YYEEEE. The CDR3, as DNA: TGTGCCAGCAGCTTGCGGGGGATTGAGGCTTTCTTT. As protein: CASSLRGIEAFF.

This clone was detected only once. The rearrangement uses TRBV5-1 and TRBJ1-1; D call uncertain. The germline V gene has CDR1 SGHRS and CDR2 YFSETQ. The V end lost 3 bases, the J end lost 6 bases, and 6 bases lay between the germline ends. CDR3 length: 11 residues. CDR3: CASSWGAEAFF. As DNA, the CDR3 is TGCGCCAGCAGCTGGGGTGCTGAAGCTTTCTTT.

The chain carries TRBV4-1 and TRBJ2-1, with 11 nucleotides matching TRBD1. V lost 1 base to trimming and J lost 3 bases; unmatched junction nucleotides: 5. Germline loops: CDR1 MGHRA, CDR2 YSYEKL. The CDR3 length is 17 residues. Written as DNA, the CDR3 is TGCGCCAGCAGCCAAGCCCGGACAGGGGGCTACTACAATGAGCAGTTCTTC. Encoded protein: CASSQARTGGYYNEQFF.

The chain joins TRBV4-1 to TRBJ1-1; D remains ambiguous. The germline CDR1 and CDR2 sequences are MGHRA and YSYEKL. The CDR3 loop spans 13 amino acids. V lost 0 bases and J lost 4, with 6 bases in between. The CDR3: CASSQESATEAFF. DNA for the CDR3: TGCGCCAGCAGCCAAGAGTCAGCCACTGAAGCTTTCTTT.

This clone was recorded only once. The chain uses TRBV27 and TRBJ1-1, with no clear D. V was trimmed by 2 bases and J by 7 bases, leaving 14 bases between them. This CDR3 contains 14 residues. CDR1 MNHEY and CDR2 SMNVEV come from the germline V gene (reference sequence). The CDR3 sequence: CASSLRDEFDEAFF. In DNA, the CDR3 is TGTGCCAGCAGTTTAAGGGATGAGTTTGATGAAGCTTTCTTT.

The chain employs TRBV15 and TRBJ2-2; 7 bases match TRBD1. Germline V lookup: CDR1 LNHNV, CDR2 YYDKDF (reference sequence). J was trimmed by 1 base and V by 5 bases; bases with no gene match: 4. The CDR3 runs to 15 residues. The CDR3 is CATSARTGNTGELFF. DNA for the CDR3: TGTGCCACCAGCGCCCGGACAGGGAACACCGGGGAGCTGTTTTTT.

The genes are TRBV13 and TRBJ2-7; no definite D call. The V and J ends lost 5 bases and 9 bases respectively, with 14 bases between them. The germline gives CDR1 PRHDT, CDR2 FYEKMQ (reference sequence). This CDR3 has 12 residues. CDR3 sequence reads: CASSSSTRRQYF. DNA of the CDR3: TGTGCCAGCAGCAGCTCGACGAGGAGGCAGTACTTC.

The chain couples TRBV2 to TRBJ2-7; TRBD1 matches at 7 bases. The CDR3 covers 13 residues. J gave up 0 bases and V 8 bases, and 4 bases lay outside the gene matches. The germline V gene encodes CDR1 SNHLY and CDR2 FYNNEI. This chain's CDR3 is CASQTGDSYEQYF. In DNA form, the CDR3 reads TGTGCCAGCCAAACAGGGGACTCCTACGAGCAGTACTTC.

The V call is TRBV6-1, the J call TRBJ1-1; 10 bases align to TRBD1. V shed 6 bases and J 0 bases; nucleotides not matched to a gene: 1. Per germline, CDR1 MNHNS and CDR2 SASEGT. The CDR3 totals 14 residues. In nucleotides, the CDR3 is TGTGCCAGCAGCGGACAGGGGGTGAACACTGAAGCTTTCTTT. This codes for CASSGQGVNTEAFF.

The V call is TRBV5-1, the J call TRBJ2-1, with 12 bases that match TRBD2. CDR1 and CDR2 (germline): SGHRS, YFSETQ. The CDR3 runs to 18 residues. V shed 1 base and J 4 bases; nucleotides not matched to a gene: 9. The CDR3 region has the DNA TGCGCCAGCAGCTTGCGGCTAGCGGGAGGGAAGATATACAATGAGCAGTTCTTC. It translates to CASSLRLAGGKIYNEQFF.

The rearrangement uses TRBV11-2 and TRBJ2-5, with 9 bases identical to TRBD2. Germline CDR1 and CDR2: SGHAT and FQNNGV. The CDR3 consists of 17 residues. Trimming at V came to 5 bases and at J to 7 bases, leaving 17 bases not matched to a gene. The CDR3 sequence: CASSIPLGGRVEGTQYF. The CDR3 bases are TGTGCCAGCAGCATCCCCTTGGGCGGGAGGGTCGAGGGGACCCAGTACTTC.

The chain uses TRBV7-9 and TRBJ2-7; maybe TRBD2 (5 bases). Between the trimmed V and J ends, which lost 2 bases and 4 bases, there was a span of 9 bases. Germline V gene sequence: CDR1 SEHNR, CDR2 FQNEAQ (reference sequence). The CDR3 is 13 amino acids. In DNA, the CDR3 is TGTGCCAGCAGCTTATACGGGGATTACGAGCAGTACTTC. Translated: CASSLYGDYEQYF. The entire variable domain, with the rest obtained from reference TRBV7-9 and TRBJ2-7, is as follows: DTGVSQNPRHKITKRGQNVTFRCDPISEHNRLYWYRQTLGQGPEFLTYFQNEAQLEKSRLLSDRFSAERPKGSFSTLEIQRTEQGDSAMYLCASSLYGDYEQYFGPGTRLTVT.

The rearrangement links TRBV5-1 to TRBJ2-5, with D perhaps TRBD1 (7 bases). CDR3 length equals 19 residues. From germline, CDR1 is SGHRS and CDR2 YFSETQ. Trimming cost V 3 bases and J 5 bases, with 29 bases left between them. This chain's CDR3 is CASSSGGRGNSASRETQYF. CDR3 DNA: TGCGCCAGCAGCTCCGGGGGCAGGGGGAATAGTGCGAGTAGGGAGACCCAGTACTTC. Full variable domain (outside the CDR3, taken from reference TRBV5-1 and TRBJ2-5): KAGVTQTPRYLIKTRGQQVTLSCSPISGHRSVSWYQQTPGQGLQFLFEYFSETQRNKGNFPGRFSGRQFSNSRSEMNVSTLELGDSALYLCASSSGGRGNSASRETQYFGPGTRLLVL.

The chain couples TRBV27 to TRBJ2-1; 16 nucleotides agree with TRBD2. The CDR3 runs 19 residues. Trimming took 9 bases from V and 0 from J; bases not matched to a gene: 11. Germline V lookup: CDR1 MNHEY, CDR2 SMNVEV (reference sequence). The CDR3 reads CARRFPGLAGGPSYNEQFF. In DNA form, the CDR3 reads TGTGCCAGGAGGTTCCCGGGACTAGCGGGAGGGCCCTCCTACAATGAGCAGTTCTTC.

This chain connects TRBV5-1 to TRBJ2-7; 9 bases are shared with TRBD2. The CDR3 runs to 17 residues. With 0 bases clipped from V and 3 bases from J, the junction kept 10 bases outside the gene matches. Germline CDR1 and CDR2: SGHRS and YFSETQ. For the CDR3, the DNA is TGCGCCAGCAGCTTGGAAGGGGCTAGCGGGAATCACTACGAGCAGTACTTC. Its translation: CASSLEGASGNHYEQYF.

The chain links TRBV6-5 to TRBJ2-2; D unclear. The CDR3 runs 13 residues. Looked up from germline, CDR1 is MNHEY and CDR2 is SVGAGI. The germline V and J ends were trimmed by 0 bases and 4 bases, with 3 bases remaining between them. As DNA, the CDR3 is TGTGCCAGCAGTTACTCGGGCACCGGGGAGCTGTTTTTT. Its translation: CASSYSGTGELFF.

This clone was counted a few times. V gene TRBV19 combines with J gene TRBJ1-2, with D unresolved. This CDR3 has 15 residues. The ends were cut back, 2 bases at V and 2 bases at J, with 12 bases in the middle. CDR1 LNHDA and CDR2 SQIVND come from the germline V gene (reference sequence). The CDR3 bases are TGTGCCAGTAGTATACAGGCCGGGGAAAACTATGGCTACACCTTC. Its protein product is CASSIQAGENYGYTF.

The chain joins TRBV5-6 to TRBJ2-7, with 7 bases aligning to TRBD1. V shed 4 bases and J 1 base; nucleotides not matched to a gene: 14. The CDR3 is 17 residues long. CDR1 is SGHDT, CDR2 YYEEEE, per germline. The CDR3 nucleotides are TGTGCCAGCAGCGGGAATTTTAGGGGGCTGAGGTCCTACGAGCAGTACTTC. Encoded protein: CASSGNFRGLRSYEQYF.

DNA for the CDR3: TGTGCCAGCAGCGTAGGAACAGCTGACACTGAAGCTTTCTTT. Amino acids: CASSVGTADTEAFF. The V and J genes are TRBV9 and TRBJ1-1, with D hard to call. The CDR3 is 14 amino acids. From germline, CDR1 is SGDLS and CDR2 YYNGEE. V lost 0 bases and J lost 3, with 9 bases in between.

CDR3 in amino acids: CASIPTGDMNTEAFF. The DNA of the CDR3 is TGTGCCAGCATCCCGACAGGGGACATGAACACTGAAGCTTTCTTT. The chain links TRBV6-1 to TRBJ1-1, with 8 bases aligning to TRBD1. CDR1 and CDR2 (germline): MNHNS, SASEGT. V gave up 7 bases and J gave up 0 bases; unmatched junction bases: 7. The CDR3 totals 15 residues.

This chain links TRBV7-9 with TRBJ2-4, with D perhaps TRBD1 (5 bases). V was cut by 5 bases and J by 7 bases, with 18 bases left in between. This CDR3 contains 15 residues. Germline values: CDR1 SEHNR, CDR2 FQNEAQ (reference sequence). In DNA, the CDR3 is TGTGCCAGCAGCCAGATGCAGGGATTGGGGAACATTCAGTACTTC. It is translated as CASSQMQGLGNIQYF.

The chain employs TRBV5-1 and TRBJ2-5; D is possibly TRBD1 (6 bases). The CDR3 extends over 16 amino acids. In germline, CDR1 is SGHRS, CDR2 YFSETQ. Trimming took off 4 bases at V and 4 bases at J, with 20 bases between the two ends. CDR3 DNA: TGCGCCAGCAGCCAACAGACAGGACACACAGGAGAGACCCAGTACTTC. Protein product: CASSQQTGHTGETQYF.

The V call is TRBV7-8, the J call TRBJ2-7, with D uncertain. The CDR3 loop spans 14 amino acids. Trimming cost V 2 bases and J 3 bases, with 11 bases left between them. Germline V gene lookup returns CDR1 SGHVS and CDR2 FQNEAQ. In DNA, the CDR3 is TGTGCCAGCAGCTTATATCCAGACCGCTACGAGCAGTACTTC. Amino acids: CASSLYPDRYEQYF.